One sample yielded the 29 T cell receptor beta chains listed below, sequenced in a study of blood T cell repertoires in COVID-19. Data came from immunoSEQ multiplex PCR; TCRdb stores just in-frame clones and leaves some out. The sample has about 81,000 clones, about four fifths seen once. The sample taken for sequencing was peripheral blood. The receptors were gathered from a human donor in a cohort sampled during active COVID-19.

The gene calls are TRBV6-1 and TRBJ2-1, with TRBD2 identical over 10 bases. Per germline, CDR1 MNHNS and CDR2 SASEGT. The CDR3 is made up of 15 amino acids. V was pared by 3 bases and J by 4 bases, with 3 bases of the junction left unmatched. DNA for the CDR3: TGTGCCAGCAGTGAGAAGCGGGGGGGTTACAATGAGCAGTTCTTC. This translates into CASSEKRGGYNEQFF.

This clone was counted a single time. The chain is built from TRBV28 and TRBJ2-3; 7 bases are a match to TRBD2. The CDR3 extends over 20 amino acids. Germline V gives CDR1 MDHEN, CDR2 SYDVKM. V lost 7 bases and J lost 2; bases outside the gene matches: 24. The CDR3 nucleotides read TGTGCCAGCATCCCACAATTCGGGCTAGCGGTACTCAAGAACACAGATACGCAGTATTTT. Its translation is CASIPQFGLAVLKNTDTQYF.

The rearrangement uses TRBV19 and TRBJ2-3, with D unclear. The length of the CDR3 is 12 residues. Trimming shortened V by 5 bases and J by 0 bases, and 3 bases separated the two germline ends. Germline V gives CDR1 LNHDA, CDR2 SQIVND (reference sequence). CDR3 bases: TGTGCCAGTAGTCAAAGCACAGATACGCAGTATTTT. Protein sequence: CASSQSTDTQYF.

J is TRBJ1-3 and V is TRBV5-6; D unclear. Looked up from germline, CDR1 is SGHDT and CDR2 is YYEEEE. The CDR3 spans 16 residues. V dropped 1 base and J dropped 3 bases, with 14 bases sitting between them. CDR3 coding DNA: TGTGCCAGCAGCTTGCCGCCGCCCGGGAGTGGAAACACCATATATTTT. It yields the protein CASSLPPPGSGNTIYF.

The chain couples TRBV4-1 to TRBJ1-4, with a weak D call TRBD1 (6 bases). The CDR3 is made up of 14 amino acids. CDR1 is MGHRA, CDR2 YSYEKL, per germline. V was shortened by 2 bases and J by 7 bases, with 11 bases between the two germline ends. CDR3 sequence: CASSQRGGAEKLFF. CDR3 DNA: TGCGCCAGCAGCCAAAGGGGGGGGGCTGAAAAACTGTTTTTT.

The chain couples TRBV28 to TRBJ2-7; D ambiguous. Germline CDR1 reads MDHEN; CDR2 reads SYDVKM. The CDR3 is 12 residues long. Trimming cost V 2 bases and J 4 bases, with 6 bases left between them. Written as DNA, the CDR3 is TGTGCCAGCAGTTTACCAGGATACGAGCAGTACTTC. It yields the protein CASSLPGYEQYF.

This clone was picked up one time. The chain uses TRBV5-6 and TRBJ1-4; D gene ambiguous. The germline V gene encodes CDR1 SGHDT and CDR2 YYEEEE. This CDR3 spans 13 amino acids. Trimming left V 0 bases short and J 13 bases short, with 13 bases between. The CDR3 nucleotides read TGTGCCAGCAGCTTGGCCGGAGGAGTCGGACTGTTTTTT. This codes for CASSLAGGVGLFF.

The rearrangement links TRBV7-9 to TRBJ1-4; 10 nucleotides align to TRBD1. The germline CDR1 and CDR2 sequences are SEHNR and FQNEAQ (reference sequence). This CDR3 comprises 16 residues. V was pared by 1 base and J by 8 bases, with 7 bases of the junction left unmatched. In DNA, the CDR3 is TGTGCCAGCAGCTTAGAGAGACAGGGGGCGCGAGAAAAACTGTTTTTT. This sequence encodes CASSLERQGAREKLFF.

The V gene is TRBV23-1, the J gene TRBJ2-6; D is ambiguous. TRBV23-1 is reported as an ORF; its role is uncertain. The CDR3 covers 16 residues. Trimming took 6 bases from V and 0 from J, leaving 12 bases between them. The CDR3 loop is CASSRGPSSGANVLTF. The CDR3 DNA follows: TGCGCCAGCAGCCGAGGCCCGAGCTCTGGGGCCAACGTCCTGACTTTC.

This clone was observed a single time. This chain links TRBV5-1 with TRBJ1-2; D is unclear. Germline V lookup: CDR1 SGHRS, CDR2 YFSETQ. This CDR3 is 13 amino acids long. Trimming pared 0 bases from V and 2 bases from J, leaving 5 bases between. CDR3 region: CASSLVQNYGYTF. The CDR3 nucleotides are TGCGCCAGCAGCTTGGTCCAAAACTATGGCTACACCTTC.

The V gene is TRBV3-1 (or the pseudogene TRBV3-2), the J gene TRBJ2-2, with 14 positions matching TRBD2. Germline V CDR1 and CDR2: LGHDT, YNNKEL (reference sequence). Trimming at V came to 6 bases and at J to 3 bases, leaving 9 bases not matched to a gene. The CDR3 is 18 residues long. As DNA, the CDR3 is TGTGCCAGCAGGCGGCCGGGACTAGCGGGGGAGGACACCGGGGAGCTGTTTTTT. This codes for CASRRPGLAGEDTGELFF.

Only a few counts were recorded for this clone. J is TRBJ1-2 and V is TRBV10-3, with 8 bases identical to TRBD1. The germline V gene encodes CDR1 ENHRY and CDR2 SYGVKD. V gave up 2 bases and J gave up 6 bases; unmatched junction bases: 5. The CDR3 is 14 residues long. The CDR3, as DNA: TGTGCCATCAGTGAGGGGTCAGGGGGCGATGGCTACACCTTC. It translates to CAISEGSGGDGYTF.

The V call is TRBV5-1, the J call TRBJ1-1, with D unresolved. Germline values: CDR1 SGHRS, CDR2 YFSETQ. The V and J ends lost 0 bases and 4 bases respectively, with 13 bases between them. This CDR3 is 15 amino acids long. CDR3 coding DNA: TGCGCCAGCAGCTTGGACAGCCCCTTTGTCACTGAAGCTTTCTTT. Translating it yields CASSLDSPFVTEAFF.

This clone appeared a few times. At one end, the junction sequence differs from germline, possibly due to a read error. The chain has TRBV7-9 and TRBJ2-7, with a possible D match to TRBD2 (5 bases). The CDR3 extends over 14 amino acids. Germline V gene data show CDR1 as SEHNR and CDR2 as FQNEAQ (reference sequence). CDR3 sequence: CASSPPYGGYVQYF. CDR3 coding DNA: TGTGCCAGCAGCCCACCCTACGGAGGCTACGTGCAGTACTTC. Full variable domain (remainder filled in from reference TRBV7-9 and TRBJ2-7): DTGVSQNPRHKITKRGQNVTFRCDPISEHNRLYWYRQTLGQGPEFLTYFQNEAQLEKSRLLSDRFSAERPKGSFSTLEIQRTEQGDSAMYLCASSPPYGGYVQYFGPGTRLTVT.

This clone was observed once. The chain couples TRBV19 to TRBJ1-2; 9 nucleotides line up with TRBD1. Per germline, CDR1 LNHDA and CDR2 SQIVND (reference sequence). The CDR3 spans 11 residues. The ends lost 9 bases at V and 7 bases at J; junction bases unmatched: 3. CDR3 amino acids: CASGQGSGYTF. The DNA of the CDR3 is TGTGCCAGCGGACAGGGGAGTGGCTACACCTTC.

The chain recombines TRBV2 with TRBJ2-1; 7 nucleotides agree with TRBD1. The germline CDR1 and CDR2 sequences are SNHLY and FYNNEI. V lost 7 bases, J lost 2 bases, and 2 bases stayed unmatched. The CDR3 has 13 amino acids. CDR3 sequence reads: CASNRGTYNEQFF. As DNA, the CDR3 is TGTGCCAGCAACAGGGGCACCTACAATGAGCAGTTCTTC.

This clone was observed a few times. The J gene is TRBJ2-2, the V gene TRBV5-4; a possible D gene is TRBD2 (5 bases). Trimming removed 2 bases at V and 1 base at J, with 12 bases between. CDR1 SGHNT and CDR2 YYREEE come from the germline V gene (reference sequence). CDR3 size: 16 residues. The CDR3 sequence is CASSFMGVRNTGELFF. The CDR3 nucleotides read TGTGCCAGCAGCTTCATGGGAGTTAGGAACACCGGGGAGCTGTTTTTT.

This sequence joins TRBV7-3 and TRBJ2-1; 11 nucleotides agree with TRBD2. CDR1 is SGHTA, CDR2 FQGTGA, per germline. The CDR3 runs 16 residues. V was pared by 5 bases and J by 9 bases, with 12 bases of the junction left unmatched. The CDR3 DNA is TGTGCCAGCAGCGCCCATAGCGGGGGGGCAGGCCGTGAGCAGTTCTTC. Amino acids: CASSAHSGGAGREQFF.

This chain joins TRBV9 and TRBJ2-1; 8 positions agree with TRBD1. The CDR3 has 16 amino acids. The V segment lost 4 bases and the J segment 0 bases; nucleotides outside the gene matches: 6. The germline gives CDR1 SGDLS, CDR2 YYNGEE. CDR3 in DNA: TGTGCCAGCAGCAAAGGGACAGGTAACTCCTACAATGAGCAGTTCTTC. This translates into CASSKGTGNSYNEQFF.

A single count supports this clone. The chain is built from TRBV29-1 and TRBJ2-1; a possible D gene is TRBD2 (5 bases). Looked up from germline, CDR1 is SQVTM and CDR2 is ANQGSEA. There are 15 residues in the CDR3. V dropped 7 bases and J dropped 3 bases, with 19 bases sitting between them. This CDR3 reads CSDKPPGIFYNEQFF. CDR3 bases: TGCAGCGACAAACCCCCGGGGATCTTCTACAATGAGCAGTTCTTC.

The chain recombines TRBV6-5 with TRBJ2-2; a possible D gene is TRBD1 (5 bases). Germline CDR1 is MNHEY and CDR2 is SVGAGI. V was cut by 4 bases and J by 4 bases, with 10 bases left in between. This CDR3 has 14 amino acids. The CDR3, as DNA: TGTGCCAGCAGTTCGCAGGGTGGCACCGGGGAGCTGTTTTTT. Protein sequence: CASSSQGGTGELFF.

The J gene is TRBJ1-1, the V gene TRBV6-5; D ambiguous. The CDR3 has 14 residues. V was trimmed by 6 bases and J by 1 base, leaving 12 bases between them. Germline assignment: CDR1 MNHEY and CDR2 SVGAGI. The CDR3 DNA follows: TGTGCCAGCAGCCGGCGAGGAGGGAACACTGAAGCTTTCTTT. Translated: CASSRRGGNTEAFF.

The chain links TRBV2 to TRBJ2-7; D ambiguous. The germline gives CDR1 SNHLY, CDR2 FYNNEI. The CDR3 has 14 amino acids. With 0 bases removed from V and 1 base from J, the gap between germline ends came to 7 bases. CDR3 amino acids: CASSEAPLSYEQYF. DNA of the CDR3: TGTGCCAGCAGTGAAGCGCCACTATCCTACGAGCAGTACTTC.

This rearrangement joins TRBV19 to TRBJ2-1; tentatively, D is TRBD1 (6 bases). V was shortened by 4 bases and J by 8 bases, with 18 bases between the two germline ends. The CDR3 has 15 amino acids. Per the germline V gene, CDR1 is LNHDA and CDR2 is SQIVND (reference sequence). CDR3 region: CASSNSAGAQYEQFF. The CDR3 region has the DNA TGTGCCAGTAGTAACTCGGCAGGGGCACAATATGAGCAGTTCTTC.

The V call is TRBV3-1 (or the pseudogene TRBV3-2), the J call TRBJ1-4, with 7 bases identical to TRBD1. Unmatched junction bases numbered 7, after V lost 4 bases and J lost 8 bases. Germline loops: CDR1 LGHDT, CDR2 YNNKEL (reference sequence). The CDR3 has 14 amino acids. CDR3 sequence (DNA): TGTGCCAGCAGCCCCAGGGGGTTTGAGGAAAAACTGTTTTTT. It yields the protein CASSPRGFEEKLFF.

The CDR3 DNA reads as TGTGCCAGCAGTTATCTAGCGGGGGGGCAAGAGACCCAGTACTTC. Translated, it gives CASSYLAGGQETQYF. V is TRBV6-5 and J is TRBJ2-5, with TRBD2 identical over 12 bases. This CDR3 spans 15 amino acids. CDR1 and CDR2 from the germline V gene are MNHEY and SVGAGI. The ends lost 3 bases at V and 2 bases at J; junction bases unmatched: 1.

The chain employs TRBV30 and TRBJ2-3; no clear D. V was trimmed by 5 bases and J by 0 bases, leaving 9 bases between them. CDR1 is GTSNPN, CDR2 SVGIG, per germline (reference sequence). The CDR3 runs 13 residues. CDR3 loop: CAWATESTDTQYF. As DNA, the CDR3 is TGTGCCTGGGCAACAGAAAGCACAGATACGCAGTATTTT.

This clone was seen a single time. The rearrangement uses TRBV5-6 and TRBJ1-6; a weak D match, TRBD1 (5 bases). The V end lost 0 bases, the J end lost 14 bases, and 12 bases lay between the germline ends. The CDR3 extends over 13 amino acids. Germline assignment: CDR1 SGHDT and CDR2 YYEEEE. CDR3 DNA sequence: TGTGCCAGCAGCTTGGACAGGATTCAATCCCTCCACTTT. Translation: CASSLDRIQSLHF.

This clone has only a few counts. CDR3 loop: CAISDRDMGSYEQYF. The CDR3 DNA reads TGTGCCATCAGTGATCGTGACATGGGTTCCTACGAGCAGTACTTC. J is TRBJ2-7 and V is TRBV10-3; D remains ambiguous. Germline V gene data show CDR1 as ENHRY and CDR2 as SYGVKD. The CDR3 is 15 residues long. V lost 3 bases and J 1 base, leaving 13 bases between the germline ends.